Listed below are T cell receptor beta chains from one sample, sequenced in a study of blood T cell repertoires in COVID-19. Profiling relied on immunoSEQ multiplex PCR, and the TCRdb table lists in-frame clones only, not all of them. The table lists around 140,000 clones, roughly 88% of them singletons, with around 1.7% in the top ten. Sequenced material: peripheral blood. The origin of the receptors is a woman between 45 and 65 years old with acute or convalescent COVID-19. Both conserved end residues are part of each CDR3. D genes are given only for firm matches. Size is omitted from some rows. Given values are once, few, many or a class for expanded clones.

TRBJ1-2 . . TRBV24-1 TGTGCCACCAGTGAACGGACAAATAACTATGGCTACACCTTC CATSERTNNYGYTF
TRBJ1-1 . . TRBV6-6 TGTGCCAGCAGTACCCAGGGGAACACTGAAGCTTTCTTT CASSTQGNTEAFF
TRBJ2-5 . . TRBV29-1 TGCAGCGTGACGAGGGTCTTGGAAGAGACCCAGTACTTC CSVTRVLEETQYF
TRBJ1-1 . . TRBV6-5 TGTGCCAGCAGTCAAAGATACATGGACACTGAAGCTTTCTTT CASSQRYMDTEAFF
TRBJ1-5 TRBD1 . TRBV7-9 TGTGCCAGCAGCCAAGGACAGGCGGGCCCCCAGCATTTT CASSQGQAGPQHF
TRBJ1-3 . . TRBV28 TGTGCCAGCAGTTTTACGGCTGGAAACACCATATATTTT CASSFTAGNTIYF
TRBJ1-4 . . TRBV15 TGTGCCACCAGCAGAGCTCCTAACCTACCAAATGAAAAACTGTTTTTT CATSRAPNLPNEKLFF
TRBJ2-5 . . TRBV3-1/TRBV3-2 TGTGCCAGCAGCGAGGGGACCCGACTAGTTACGCAGACCCAGTACTTC CASSEGTRLVTQTQYF
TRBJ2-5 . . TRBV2 TGTGCCAGCAACTACCAAGAGACCCAGTACTTC CASNYQETQYF
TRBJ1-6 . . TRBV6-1 TGTGCCAGCAGTGAAGTGGCAGAATCTAATTCACCCCTCCACTTT CASSEVAESNSPLHF
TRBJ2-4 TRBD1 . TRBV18 TGTGCCAGCTCGCCCGGGACAGAGAAGGCCAAAAACATTCAGTACTTC CASSPGTEKAKNIQYF
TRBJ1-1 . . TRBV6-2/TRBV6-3 TGTGCCAGCAGTTACTCGAAAGGGAGGAACATGAACACTGAAGCTTTCTTT CASSYSKGRNMNTEAFF
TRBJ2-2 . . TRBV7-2 TGTGCCAGCAGCCCGGACATACCTACCGGGGAGCTGTTTTTT CASSPDIPTGELFF
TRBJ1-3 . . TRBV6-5 TGTGCCAGCAGTTTAGGACACTTCTCTGGAAACACCATATATTTT CASSLGHFSGNTIYF
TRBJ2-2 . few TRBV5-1 TGCGCCAGCAGCGCCCTAAAGACCGGGGGGAACACCGGGGAGCTGTTTTTT CASSALKTGGNTGELFF
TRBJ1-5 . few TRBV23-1 TGCGCCAGCAACAGAAATCAGCCCCAGCATTTT CASNRNQPQHF
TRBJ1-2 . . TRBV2 TGTGCCAGCAGTGAAGTAGCGACGGATTATGGCTACACCTTC CASSEVATDYGYTF
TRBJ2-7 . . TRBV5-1 TGCGCCAGCAGCTTGACAGGATCGGTAGTTCGCGAGCAGTACTTC CASSLTGSVVREQYF
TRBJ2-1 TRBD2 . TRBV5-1 TGCGCCAGCAGCTTGGCAGTACGAGCGGGGGGACGGGAGCAGTTCTTC CASSLAVRAGGREQFF
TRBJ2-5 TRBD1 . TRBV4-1 TGCGCCAGCAGCCAAGGAGGGAGCGGGGACAGGGGGCTTTGGGAGACCCAGTACTTC CASSQGGSGDRGLWETQYF
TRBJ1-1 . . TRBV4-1 TGCGCCAGCTTCTCCACAGGACAGCGGAACACTGAAGCTTTCTTT CASFSTGQRNTEAFF
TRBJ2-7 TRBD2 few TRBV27 TGTGCCAGCAGTTTATTGGTAGCGGGTCTGTACGAGCAGTACTTC CASSLLVAGLYEQYF
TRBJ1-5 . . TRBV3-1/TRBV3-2 TGTGCCAGCAGCCCGAGGACAGGCAATCAGCCCCAGCATTTT CASSPRTGNQPQHF
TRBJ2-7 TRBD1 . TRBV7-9 TGTGCCAGCAGCGGAGAGGGACAGGGTCACAGCTACGAGCAGTACTTC CASSGEGQGHSYEQYF
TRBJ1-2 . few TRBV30 TGTGCCTGGAGTGTCACCTCTTCCCGGGACTTCTATGGCTACACCTTC CAWSVTSSRDFYGYTF
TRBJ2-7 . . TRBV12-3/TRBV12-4 TGTGCCAGCAGCCCTGCCTACGAGCAGTACTTC CASSPAYEQYF
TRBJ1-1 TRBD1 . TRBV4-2 TGTGCCAGCAGACAATTCTTAACGACAGGGCATGAAGCTTTCTTT CASRQFLTTGHEAFF
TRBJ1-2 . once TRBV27 TGTGCCAGCAGTCCCAGTGACAGGAACTATGGCTACACCTTC CASSPSDRNYGYTF
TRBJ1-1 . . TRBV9 TGTGCCAGCAGCGTAGAGGCAGGTTGGGCTTTCTTT CASSVEAGWAFF
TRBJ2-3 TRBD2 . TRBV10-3 TGTGCCATCACCTCAGGACTAGCGAGCACAGATACGCAGTATTTT CAITSGLASTDTQYF
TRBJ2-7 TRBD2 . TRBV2 TGTGCCAGCAGTGAGGGACTAGCGGGGGTTTCTTACTACGAGCAGTACTTC CASSEGLAGVSYYEQYF
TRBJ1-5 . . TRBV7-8 TGTGCCAGCGGCCTAATGACGGGTAATCAGCCCCAGCATTTT CASGLMTGNQPQHF
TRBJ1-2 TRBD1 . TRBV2 TGTGCCAGCAGTAATGACAGGGCATTCCGTGGCTACACCTTC CASSNDRAFRGYTF
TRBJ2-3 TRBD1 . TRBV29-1 TGCAGCGTTGGGGTGTGGGGGACAGGCACAGATACGCAGTATTTT CSVGVWGTGTDTQYF
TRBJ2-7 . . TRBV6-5 TGTGCCAGCAGTTCGGGAGTTCTTCCCTACGAGCAGTACTTC CASSSGVLPYEQYF